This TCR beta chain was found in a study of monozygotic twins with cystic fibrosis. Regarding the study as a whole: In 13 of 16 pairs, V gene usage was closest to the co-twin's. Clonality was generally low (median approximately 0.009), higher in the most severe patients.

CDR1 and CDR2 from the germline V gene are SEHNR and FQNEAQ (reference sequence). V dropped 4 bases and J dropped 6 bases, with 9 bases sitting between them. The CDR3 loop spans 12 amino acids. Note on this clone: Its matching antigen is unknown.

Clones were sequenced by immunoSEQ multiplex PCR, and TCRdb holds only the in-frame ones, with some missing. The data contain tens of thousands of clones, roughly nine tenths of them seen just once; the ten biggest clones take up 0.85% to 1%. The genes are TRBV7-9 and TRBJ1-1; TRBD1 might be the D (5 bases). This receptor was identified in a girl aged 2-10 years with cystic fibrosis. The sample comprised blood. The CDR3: CASSSMGPEAFF. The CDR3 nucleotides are TGTGCCAGCAGCTCGATGGGACCTGAAGCTTTCTTT. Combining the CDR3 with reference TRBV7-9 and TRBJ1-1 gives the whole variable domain DTGVSQNPRHKITKRGQNVTFRCDPISEHNRLYWYRQTLGQGPEFLTYFQNEAQLEKSRLLSDRFSAERPKGSFSTLEIQRTEQGDSAMYLCASSSMGPEAFFGQGTRLTVV.